Following are 2 T cell receptor beta chains from one sample sequenced in a study of identical twins. TCRdb re-derived calls from the 5' RACE reads in MiXCR, one entry per CDR3 protein. The sample has about 530,000 distinct CDR3 sequences, around 15% seen once. Separately, the same data were catalogued under a study of yellow fever vaccine responses in identical twins.

Sequences were obtained from CD4+ T cells sorted from blood. All receptors come from a woman younger than 30 in good health.

The rearrangement joins TRBV7-2 to TRBJ2-1; perhaps TRBD2 as D (5 bases). Trimming took off 5 bases at V and 4 bases at J, with 15 bases between the two ends. CDR3 length: 15 amino acids. Germline V gene data show CDR1 as SGHTA and CDR2 as FQGNSA. The CDR3 region is CASSPREGPYNEQFF. The CDR3 coding sequence is TGTGCCAGCAGCCCCCGGGAAGGTCCTTACAATGAGCAGTTCTTC.

This clonotype has only a few counts. The rearrangement uses TRBV3-1 and TRBJ2-7, with D possibly matching TRBD1 (6 bases). Germline V gene data show CDR1 as LGHDT and CDR2 as YNNKEL (reference sequence). Trimming stripped 0 bases from V and 2 bases from J, with 14 bases between. CDR3 length equals 16 residues. CDR3 nucleotide sequence: TGTGCCAGCAGCCAAGATGGATTCAGGGGAGCCTACGAGCAGTACTTC. Translation: CASSQDGFRGAYEQYF.